The 24 T cell receptor beta chains reported below all come from one sample, sequenced in a study of CD8+ T cells in alopecia areata. As the sequencing template, cDNA was produced by extracting RNA and reverse transcribing it. Produced via immunoSEQ multiplex PCR; TCRdb's table is partial and in-frame only. There are roughly 250,000 clones in the sample; less than 80% occur only once, and around 1.2% lies in the top ten. Sequenced material: CD4+ T cells sorted from blood, taken at week 0. All receptors derive from a human donor with alopecia areata.

This clone was detected only a few times. The chain recombines TRBV29-1 with TRBJ2-7; maybe TRBD1 (5 bases). The CDR3 extends over 15 amino acids. The germline V gene has CDR1 SQVTM and CDR2 ANQGSEA. Trimming shortened V by 4 bases and J by 0 bases, and 16 bases separated the two germline ends. The CDR3 region has the DNA TGCAGCGTTGTTCGAGGCGCAGGGTCCTCCTACGAGCAGTACTTC. Amino acids: CSVVRGAGSSYEQYF.

The gene calls are TRBV4-1 and TRBJ1-5; D call uncertain. The V gene lost 5 bases and the J gene lost 4 bases, with 9 bases spanning the gap. Per germline, CDR1 MGHRA and CDR2 YSYEKL. The CDR3 loop spans 13 amino acids. The CDR3 DNA reads as TGCGCCAGCAGCAGCGACGGGAATCAGCCCCAGCATTTT. It codes for CASSSDGNQPQHF.

The chain carries TRBV6-5 and TRBJ2-1; D not resolved. V dropped 5 bases and J dropped 2 bases, with 10 bases sitting between them. The germline V gene encodes CDR1 MNHEY and CDR2 SVGAGI. CDR3 size: 14 residues. The CDR3 loop reads CASSHRPTYNEQFF. The CDR3 DNA is TGTGCCAGCAGTCATAGGCCGACCTACAATGAGCAGTTCTTC.

The chain uses TRBV5-1 and TRBJ2-5; the D gene is possibly TRBD2 (5 bases). CDR1 is SGHRS, CDR2 YFSETQ, per germline. This CDR3 contains 15 residues. The V and J ends lost 0 bases and 5 bases respectively, with 14 bases between them. The DNA of the CDR3 is TGCGCCAGCAGCTTGGCCGAGGGCAGGTTGGAGACCCAGTACTTC. Translation gives CASSLAEGRLETQYF.

This rearrangement joins TRBV7-9 to TRBJ2-3; D not resolved. CDR1 and CDR2 (germline): SEHNR, FQNEAQ (reference sequence). The germline V and J ends were trimmed by 4 bases and 0 bases, with 11 bases remaining between them. The CDR3 contains 15 residues. The chain's CDR3 is CASSSHLSSTDTQYF. The CDR3 DNA follows: TGTGCCAGCAGCTCTCACTTATCTAGCACAGATACGCAGTATTTT.

The chain carries TRBV30 and TRBJ1-2; 11 nucleotides line up with TRBD1. CDR3 length: 13 residues. Germline lookup yields CDR1 GTSNPN and CDR2 SVGIG (reference sequence). CDR3 coding DNA: TGTGCGGTTAGCCCCGGGACAGGGGGGCGCTACACCTTC. It encodes CAVSPGTGGRYTF.

On this clone: The identical CDR3 is also encoded by other nucleotide sequences in the sample. V usage is TRBV5-1 and J usage is TRBJ2-7; unclear D gene. The germline V and J ends were trimmed by 1 base and 2 bases, with 4 bases remaining between them. The CDR3 is made up of 12 amino acids. Germline values: CDR1 SGHRS, CDR2 YFSETQ. The CDR3 here is CASSLTAYEQYF. The CDR3 DNA follows: TGCGCCAGCAGCTTGACAGCCTACGAGCAGTACTTC.

The chain couples TRBV5-6 to TRBJ1-4, with TRBD1 matching 9 bases. The CDR3 runs to 15 residues. The germline V gene encodes CDR1 SGHDT and CDR2 YYEEEE. With 1 base clipped from V and 8 bases from J, the junction kept 6 bases outside the gene matches. Here the CDR3 DNA reads TGTGCCAGCAGCTTGCGGGGACAGGGATGGGAAAAACTGTTTTTT. This gives the protein CASSLRGQGWEKLFF.

The chain is built from TRBV30 and TRBJ1-6; D remains ambiguous. V was shortened by 0 bases and J by 10 bases, with 16 bases between the two germline ends. This CDR3 region has 15 residues. Germline V gives CDR1 GTSNPN, CDR2 SVGIG (reference sequence). As DNA, the CDR3 is TGTGCCTGGAGTGTACGGGCAGGTGGGGAATCACCCCTCCACTTT. Residues: CAWSVRAGGESPLHF.

This clone appeared a few times. The chain joins TRBV9 to TRBJ1-6; D not resolved. Germline V CDR1 and CDR2: SGDLS, YYNGEE. V was trimmed by 0 bases and J by 7 bases, leaving 14 bases between them. The CDR3 covers 16 residues. The CDR3 region is CASSVAPATNNSPLHF. In DNA, the CDR3 is TGTGCCAGCAGCGTAGCTCCGGCAACCAACAATTCACCCCTCCACTTT.

V gene TRBV20-1 combines with J gene TRBJ1-1, with D unclear. The germline CDR1 and CDR2 sequences are DFQATT and SNEGSKA (reference sequence). Trimming shortened V by 6 bases and J by 3 bases, and 5 bases separated the two germline ends. This CDR3 contains 10 residues. The CDR3 DNA is TGCAGTGCCATGGACACTGAAGCTTTCTTT. Translation gives CSAMDTEAFF.

There are a few counts of this clone. V is TRBV25-1 and J is TRBJ2-7, with a weak D call TRBD2 (6 bases). The CDR3 runs to 11 residues. Germline CDR1 reads MGHDK; CDR2 reads SYGVNS. The V end was cut by 10 bases, the J end by 4 bases, with 11 bases between. The CDR3 region is CATREVYEQYF. CDR3 nucleotide sequence: TGTGCCACCAGGGAGGTTTACGAGCAGTACTTC.

Here the CDR3 DNA reads TGTGCCAGCAGCTTGGATGGGGAATCCCTAGCCAAAAACATTCAGTACTTC. It translates to CASSLDGESLAKNIQYF. The chain is built from TRBV5-6 and TRBJ2-4; no definite D call. CDR1 is SGHDT, CDR2 YYEEEE, per germline. V lost 0 bases and J 0 bases, leaving 13 bases between the germline ends. The length of the CDR3 is 17 residues.

This clone was recorded a few times. This chain links TRBV30 with TRBJ2-5; D ambiguous. This CDR3 comprises 12 residues. Trimming removed 1 base at V and 1 base at J, with 4 bases between. Germline V gene data show CDR1 as GTSNPN and CDR2 as SVGIG (reference sequence). Written as DNA, the CDR3 is TGTGCCTGGAGTGGGGTCCAAGAGACCCAGTACTTC. Amino acid sequence: CAWSGVQETQYF. The variable domain in full, completed from reference TRBV30 and TRBJ2-5, reads SQTIHQWPATLVQPVGSPLSLECTVEGTSNPNLYWYRQAAGRGLQLLFYSVGIGQISSEVPQNLSASRPQDRQFILSSKKLLLSDSGFYLCAWSGVQETQYFGPGTRLLVL.

The table lists this clone with many counts. The genes are TRBV19 and TRBJ1-5; D not resolved. Germline lookup yields CDR1 LNHDA and CDR2 SQIVND (reference sequence). Trimming left V 8 bases short and J 0 bases short, with 17 bases between. The CDR3 length is 16 residues. In nucleotides, the CDR3 is TGTGCCAGTCGAAGACGGAGAGGGAATAGCAATCAGCCCCAGCATTTT. Encoded protein: CASRRRRGNSNQPQHF.

CDR3: CASSPRRGGQETQYF. In DNA, the CDR3 is TGTGCCAGCAGTCCACGGCGCGGGGGCCAAGAGACCCAGTACTTC. The rearrangement uses TRBV6-9 and TRBJ2-5; 7 bases are a match to TRBD2. CDR1 is MNHGY and CDR2 is SVAAGI in the germline V gene. The CDR3 is 15 amino acids. The ends lost 5 bases at V and 1 base at J; junction bases unmatched: 7.

This chain's CDR3 is CASSQGQLRNTEAFF. The CDR3, as DNA: TGCGCCAGCAGCCAAGGACAGCTTCGAAACACTGAAGCTTTCTTT. The chain recombines TRBV4-3 with TRBJ1-1, with D possibly being TRBD1 (5 bases). The CDR3 extends over 15 amino acids. Germline V gene sequence: CDR1 LGHNA, CDR2 YSLEER. With 1 base removed from V and 2 bases from J, the gap between germline ends came to 11 bases.

This clone occurred once. The chain recombines TRBV7-2 with TRBJ1-2; 9 nucleotides agree with TRBD1. Germline V lookup: CDR1 SGHTA, CDR2 FQGNSA. The CDR3 runs 15 residues. Trimming at V came to 3 bases and at J to 5 bases, leaving 7 bases not matched to a gene. CDR3 amino acids: CASSFTTGGGYGYTF. The CDR3 DNA follows: TGTGCCAGCAGCTTTACCACAGGGGGCGGGTATGGCTACACCTTC. Full variable domain (missing parts from reference TRBV7-2 and TRBJ1-2): GAGVSQSPSNKVTEKGKDVELRCDPISGHTALYWYRQSLGQGLEFLIYFQGNSAPDKSGLPSDRFSAERTGGSVSTLTIQRTQQEDSAVYLCASSFTTGGGYGYTFGSGTRLTVV.

The genes are TRBV4-1 and TRBJ2-5, with 7 bases that match TRBD2. This CDR3 region has 16 residues. Germline assignment: CDR1 MGHRA and CDR2 YSYEKL. V dropped 4 bases and J dropped 8; count of bases not matched to a gene: 16. This CDR3 is CASSRARDYLVGTQYF. CDR3 bases: TGCGCCAGCAGCCGAGCCCGGGACTACCTCGTCGGAACCCAGTACTTC.

This clone was seen only a few times. The rearrangement joins TRBV7-9 to TRBJ1-1; weak D call: TRBD1 (5 bases). The CDR3 has 14 residues. V lost 1 base and J 4 bases, leaving 10 bases between the germline ends. CDR1 and CDR2 (germline): SEHNR, FQNEAQ (reference sequence). CDR3 sequence reads: CASSLVRGVTEAFF. The DNA for the CDR3 is TGTGCCAGCAGCTTAGTTCGGGGGGTCACTGAAGCTTTCTTT. Combining the CDR3 with reference TRBV7-9 and TRBJ1-1 gives the whole variable domain DTGVSQNPRHKITKRGQNVTFRCDPISEHNRLYWYRQTLGQGPEFLTYFQNEAQLEKSRLLSDRFSAERPKGSFSTLEIQRTEQGDSAMYLCASSLVRGVTEAFFGQGTRLTVV.

V is TRBV11-2 and J is TRBJ2-2; possible D gene TRBD1, 5 bases. The CDR3 runs 16 residues. Trimming pared 8 bases from V and 3 bases from J, leaving 19 bases between. Germline CDR1 and CDR2: SGHAT and FQNNGV. Written as DNA, the CDR3 is TGTGCCAGCCGCACGGTAGGGGATGGCGACACCGGGGAGCTGTTTTTT. It specifies CASRTVGDGDTGELFF.

The rearrangement uses TRBV5-1 and TRBJ1-5; D unresolved. V lost 1 base to trimming and J lost 7 bases, with 9 bases between them. Germline CDR1 is SGHRS and CDR2 is YFSETQ. This CDR3 comprises 13 residues. The CDR3 reads CASSLMGSQPQHF. The DNA for the CDR3 is TGCGCCAGCAGCTTGATGGGCAGCCAGCCCCAGCATTTT.

V usage is TRBV7-9 and J usage is TRBJ1-2; D remains ambiguous. The V end was cut by 5 bases, the J end by 8 bases, with 15 bases between. The CDR3 is 13 amino acids. Per the germline V gene, CDR1 is SEHNR and CDR2 is FQNEAQ (reference sequence). CDR3 DNA: TGTGCCAGCAGCCGAGGTCGGCTCAGCGGCTACACCTTC. Amino acids: CASSRGRLSGYTF.

This clone showed up just a few times. The rearrangement links TRBV10-3 to TRBJ2-2; 7 bases agree with TRBD1. Germline assignment: CDR1 ENHRY and CDR2 SYGVKD. V dropped 6 bases and J dropped 0; count of bases not matched to a gene: 4. This CDR3 has 15 amino acids. The CDR3 reads CAIRGDSTNTGELFF. The CDR3 coding sequence is TGTGCCATCAGAGGGGACAGCACGAACACCGGGGAGCTGTTTTTT.